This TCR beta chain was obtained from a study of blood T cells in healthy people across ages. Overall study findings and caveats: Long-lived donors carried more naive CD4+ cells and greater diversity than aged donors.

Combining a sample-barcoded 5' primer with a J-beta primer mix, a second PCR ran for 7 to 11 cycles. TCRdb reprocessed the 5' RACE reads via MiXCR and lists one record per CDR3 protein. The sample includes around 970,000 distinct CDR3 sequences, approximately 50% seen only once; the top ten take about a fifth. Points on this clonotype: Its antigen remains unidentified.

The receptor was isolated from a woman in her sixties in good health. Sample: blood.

The CDR3 coding sequence is TGTGCCACCAGTGATTTGCGGGACAGGTCAGCCAATGAGCAGTTCTTC. This translates into CATSDLRDRSANEQFF. The chain links TRBV24-1 to TRBJ2-1, with 8 bases that match TRBD1. V shed 0 bases and J 6 bases; nucleotides not matched to a gene: 6. The CDR3 consists of 16 residues. Germline CDR1 and CDR2: KGHDR and SFDVKD.